Listed below are T cell receptor beta chains from one sample, sequenced in a study of vaccination and CD4 T cells after COVID-19. TCRdb called the PCR reads again in MiXCR, with one record for every CDR3 protein. This sample has 7,600 or so distinct CDR3 sequences, with 50% to 75% found just once. The antigens these receptors bind are not known. The sequenced sample consisted of CD4+ T cells from blood, cultured in vitro. These receptors were taken from a human donor who had recovered from COVID-19. CDR3s include the opening cysteine and the closing phenylalanine or tryptophan. A D gene is named only where the DNA matches it firmly. The size entry is marked missing in some rows and otherwise reads once, few, many or a size class.

V	D	size	J	DNA	CDR3
TRBV10-1	TRBD2	-	TRBJ2-3	TGCGCCACCAGCGGGGGGGGAAACACAGATACGCAGTATTTT	CATSGGGNTDTQYF
TRBV28	-	-	TRBJ1-1	TGTGCCAGCAGGTCTACAGGGAACACTGAAGCTTTCTTT	CASRSTGNTEAFF
TRBV7-8	TRBD1	-	TRBJ1-2	TGTGCCAGCAGCTTAGATGTTGGACAGGGGGCGCCTGGCTACACCTTC	CASSLDVGQGAPGYTF
TRBV19	TRBD1	few	TRBJ1-2	TGTGCCAGTAGTACCGACAGGGCTAACTATGGCTACACCTTC	CASSTDRANYGYTF
TRBV7-3	-	-	TRBJ2-3	TGTGCCAGCAGCTCCGCCGGGGGTGCAGATACGCAGTATTTT	CASSSAGGADTQYF
TRBV7-2	-	large	TRBJ2-3	TGTGCCAGCAGCCAGAACCTCCTTTCCACAGATACGCAGTATTTT	CASSQNLLSTDTQYF
TRBV20-1	-	-	TRBJ1-3	TGCAGTGCTAACTCCTCTGGAAACACCATATATTTT	CSANSSGNTIYF
TRBV7-8	-	-	TRBJ1-5	TGTGCCAGCAGCCTAACGACTGGACCGGGAGGCAATCAGCCCCAGCATTTT	CASSLTTGPGGNQPQHF
TRBV7-3	-	few	TRBJ2-3	TGTGCCAGCAGCCCCAAGCGGGCTCACACAGATACGCAGTATTTT	CASSPKRAHTDTQYF
TRBV20-1	-	-	TRBJ2-3	TGCAGTGCACCACGGGGGCGGAACACAGATACGCAGTATTTT	CSAPRGRNTDTQYF
TRBV12-3/TRBV12-4	TRBD1	-	TRBJ2-7	TGTGCCAGCAGCCCTCGGACAGGTACCTACGAGCAGTACTTC	CASSPRTGTYEQYF